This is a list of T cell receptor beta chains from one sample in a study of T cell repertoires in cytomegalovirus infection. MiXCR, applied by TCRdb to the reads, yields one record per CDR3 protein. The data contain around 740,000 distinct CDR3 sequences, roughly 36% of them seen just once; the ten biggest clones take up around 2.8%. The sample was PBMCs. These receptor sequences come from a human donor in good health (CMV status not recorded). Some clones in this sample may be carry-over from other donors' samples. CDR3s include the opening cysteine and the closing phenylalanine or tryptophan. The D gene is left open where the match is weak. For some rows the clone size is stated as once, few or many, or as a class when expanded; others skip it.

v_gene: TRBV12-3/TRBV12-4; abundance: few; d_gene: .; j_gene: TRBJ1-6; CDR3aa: CASSSYRLSRRNSPLHF; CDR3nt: TGTGCCAGCAGTTCCTACCGACTCTCCAGGAGGAATTCACCCCTCCACTTT
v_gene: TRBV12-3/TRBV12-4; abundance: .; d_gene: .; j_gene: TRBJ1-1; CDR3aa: CASGSYTEAFF; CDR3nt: TGTGCCAGCGGCTCTTACACTGAAGCTTTCTTT
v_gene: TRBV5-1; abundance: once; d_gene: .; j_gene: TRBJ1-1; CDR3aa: CASSSGSELNTEAFF; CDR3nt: TGCGCCAGCAGCTCGGGATCTGAGTTGAACACTGAAGCTTTCTTT
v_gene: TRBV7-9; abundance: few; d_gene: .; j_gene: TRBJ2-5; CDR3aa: CASSLDTGEKETQYF; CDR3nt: TGTGCCAGCAGCTTAGACACCGGGGAGAAAGAGACCCAGTACTTC
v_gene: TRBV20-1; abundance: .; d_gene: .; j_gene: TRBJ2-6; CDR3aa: CSAPRSSPFSGANVLTF; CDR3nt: TGCAGTGCCCCACGGTCCTCCCCCTTCTCTGGGGCCAACGTCCTGACTTTC
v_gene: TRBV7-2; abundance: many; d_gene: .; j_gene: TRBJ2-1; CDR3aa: CASSLGRFEPLLYNEQFF; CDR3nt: TGTGCCAGCAGCTTGGGTAGGTTTGAGCCGCTTCTATACAATGAGCAGTTCTTC
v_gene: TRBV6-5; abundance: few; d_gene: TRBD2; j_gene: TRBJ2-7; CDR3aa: CASGGGTYEQYF; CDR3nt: TGTGCCAGCGGGGGGGGAACCTACGAGCAGTACTTC
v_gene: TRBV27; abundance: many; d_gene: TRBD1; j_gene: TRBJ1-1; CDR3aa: CASSPNRGRGEAFF; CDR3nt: TGTGCCAGCAGTCCGAACAGGGGAAGGGGTGAAGCTTTCTTT
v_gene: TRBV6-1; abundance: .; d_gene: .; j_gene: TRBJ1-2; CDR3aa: CASSDWGTNYGYTF; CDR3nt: TGTGCCAGCAGTGACTGGGGAACAAACTATGGCTACACCTTC
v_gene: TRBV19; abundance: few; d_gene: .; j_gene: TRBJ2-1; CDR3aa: CASSTQLLVYEQFF; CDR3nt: TGTGCCAGTAGTACCCAACTCCTAGTTTATGAGCAGTTCTTC
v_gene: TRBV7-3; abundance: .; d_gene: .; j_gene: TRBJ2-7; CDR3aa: CASLQVGYYEQYF; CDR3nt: TGTGCCAGCCTACAGGTGGGGTACTACGAGCAGTACTTC
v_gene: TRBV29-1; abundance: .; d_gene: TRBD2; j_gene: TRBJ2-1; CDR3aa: CSAVGGLAGDSSYNEQFF; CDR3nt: TGCAGCGCTGTGGGGGGGCTAGCGGGGGATAGCTCCTACAATGAGCAGTTCTTC
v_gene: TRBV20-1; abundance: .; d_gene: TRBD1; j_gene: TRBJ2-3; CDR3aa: CSADRDRGRDTQYF; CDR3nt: TGCAGTGCCGACCGGGACAGGGGGCGAGATACGCAGTATTTT
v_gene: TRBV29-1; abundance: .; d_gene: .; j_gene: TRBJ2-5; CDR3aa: CSGKTVQETQYF; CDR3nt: TGCAGCGGCAAGACAGTTCAAGAGACCCAGTACTTC
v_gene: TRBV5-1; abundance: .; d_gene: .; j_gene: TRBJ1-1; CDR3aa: CASSLEGMYTEAFF; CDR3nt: TGCGCCAGCAGCTTAGAGGGGATGTACACTGAAGCTTTCTTT
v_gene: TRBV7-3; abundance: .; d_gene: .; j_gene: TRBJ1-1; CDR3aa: CASSLMTLNTEAFF; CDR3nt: TGTGCCAGCAGCTTGATGACACTCAACACTGAAGCTTTCTTT
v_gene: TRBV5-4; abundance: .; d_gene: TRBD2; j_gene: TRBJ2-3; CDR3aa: CASSLTSGGDTQYF; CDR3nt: TGTGCCAGCAGCTTGACTAGCGGGGGGGATACGCAGTATTTT
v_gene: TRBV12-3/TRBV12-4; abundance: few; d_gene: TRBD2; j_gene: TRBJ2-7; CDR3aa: CASSLIAGVREQYF; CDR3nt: TGTGCCAGCAGTTTAATAGCGGGAGTAAGAGAGCAGTACTTC
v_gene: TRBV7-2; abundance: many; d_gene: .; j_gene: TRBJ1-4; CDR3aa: CASSYVHGGAREKLFF; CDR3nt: TGTGCCAGCAGCTACGTCCATGGGGGCGCACGGGAAAAACTGTTTTTT
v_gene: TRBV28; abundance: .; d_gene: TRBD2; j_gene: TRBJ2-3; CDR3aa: CASSLSLAGSTDTQYF; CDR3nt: TGTGCCAGCAGTTTGTCACTAGCGGGAAGCACAGATACGCAGTATTTT
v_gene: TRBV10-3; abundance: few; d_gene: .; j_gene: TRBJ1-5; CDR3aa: CAIGRQPQHF; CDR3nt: TGTGCCATCGGAAGGCAGCCCCAGCATTTT
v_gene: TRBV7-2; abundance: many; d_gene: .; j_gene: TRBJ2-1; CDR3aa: CASSFGLAYNEQFF; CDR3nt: TGTGCCAGCAGCTTCGGACTCGCCTACAATGAGCAGTTCTTC
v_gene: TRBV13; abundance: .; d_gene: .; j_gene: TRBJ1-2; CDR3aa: CASSLGRGHGYTF; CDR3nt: TGTGCCAGCAGCTTAGGCAGGGGCCATGGCTACACCTTC
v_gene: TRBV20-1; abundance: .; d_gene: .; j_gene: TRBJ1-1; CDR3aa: CSASSTRAGTEAFF; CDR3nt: TGCAGTGCTTCGTCGACCAGGGCAGGCACTGAAGCTTTCTTT
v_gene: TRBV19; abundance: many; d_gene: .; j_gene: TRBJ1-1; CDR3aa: CASRNPPGQEAFF; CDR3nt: TGTGCCAGTAGGAATCCACCGGGACAAGAAGCTTTCTTT
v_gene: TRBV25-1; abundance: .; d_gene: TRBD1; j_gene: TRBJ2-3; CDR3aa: CASSTIHRGSTRKLRTDTQYF; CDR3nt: TGTGCCAGCAGCACCATCCACAGGGGATCAACCCGAAAGCTTCGCACAGATACGCAGTATTTT
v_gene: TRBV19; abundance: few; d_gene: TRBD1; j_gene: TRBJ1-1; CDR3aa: CAIKNQGVNTEAFF; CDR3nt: TGTGCCATAAAAAATCAGGGGGTGAACACTGAAGCTTTCTTT